The following is a T cell receptor (beta chain) sequence with its context. The sample belongs to a study of blood T cell repertoires in COVID-19. Study summary: Acute and convalescent COVID-19 samples came from the United States, Italy and Spain. Sources were T cells, B-cell-depleted T cells, or PBMCs; the material itself was cDNA or gDNA.

In the authors' methods: Amplification of reference gene primers provided the estimated nucleated cell counts. Some clones are missing from TCRdb's copy, which holds only in-frame ones; the method was immunoSEQ multiplex PCR. That table supplies the V and J calls and clone size; D and trimming were determined from the DNA. The data contain 250,000 to 300,000 clones, approximately 81% of them singletons. V lost 10 bases, J lost 0 bases, and 19 bases lay in between. The CDR3 sequence is 16 residues long. Germline V gene sequence: CDR1 SNHLY, CDR2 FYNNEI. This receptor was obtained from a woman aged 55-69 years with active or convalescent COVID-19. The chain links TRBV2 to TRBJ1-3; a possible D gene is TRBD1 (5 bases). Sequencing was done on a sample of peripheral blood. The CDR3 loop is CAISRGVEASGNTIYF. DNA of the CDR3: TGTGCCATTTCCCGGGGGGTAGAAGCCTCTGGAAACACCATATATTTT. Drawing the rest from reference TRBV2 and TRBJ1-3, the complete variable domain is EPEVTQTPSHQVTQMGQEVILRCVPISNHLYFYWYRQILGQKVEFLVSFYNNEISEKSEIFDDQFSVERPDGSNFTLKIRSTKLEDSAMYFCAISRGVEASGNTIYFGEGSWLTVV.